This TCR beta chain is drawn from a study of CD8+CD57+ T cells in acquired aplastic anemia. Sequencing involved patients with CD8+CD57+ cell expansion previously shown by flow cytometry. Germline values: CDR1 LNHNV, CDR2 YYDKDF (reference sequence). This CDR3 contains 16 residues. The V and J ends lost 0 bases and 1 base respectively, with 10 bases between them. Using genomic DNA as the template, TCR beta VDJ and CDR3 profiling was carried out. From the reads, TCRdb called clonotypes with MiXCR, one entry per CDR3 protein. This sample yields 150,000 to 180,000 distinct CDR3 sequences, of which about 50% are seen a single time; more than 10% belongs to the top ten.

The receptor was derived from a human donor with aplastic anemia. The chain links TRBV15 to TRBJ2-1; D remains unclear. The sequenced material came from sorted CD4+, CD8+, or CD8+CD57+ T cells (not recorded which) from PBMCs. CDR3 nucleotide sequence: TGTGCCACCAGCAGAGAAGCACAAGGATCCTACAATGAGCAGTTCTTC. Translated, it gives CATSREAQGSYNEQFF.